Following are 9 T cell receptor beta chains from one sample sequenced in a study of blood T cell repertoires in COVID-19. Assay used: immunoSEQ multiplex PCR; TCRdb lists only in-frame clones, some missing. Among tens of thousands of clones listed, roughly four fifths were seen once. The sequencing sample was made of peripheral blood. The receptor set was obtained from a man between 65 and 79 years old with acute or convalescent COVID-19.

The chain recombines TRBV5-4 with TRBJ1-2; D gene unclear. Germline V lookup: CDR1 SGHNT, CDR2 YYREEE (reference sequence). The CDR3 has 15 residues. The V end was cut by 1 base, the J end by 2 bases, with 12 bases between. The chain's CDR3 is CASSLLMSANYGYTF. The CDR3 DNA sequence: TGTGCCAGCAGCTTGCTGATGTCAGCGAACTATGGCTACACCTTC.

The J gene is TRBJ2-7, the V gene TRBV11-3, with D tentatively TRBD2 (5 bases). Germline V gene lookup returns CDR1 SGHNT and CDR2 YENEEA. CDR3 length: 12 residues. V lost 0 bases and J 6 bases, leaving 6 bases between the germline ends. CDR3 nucleotide sequence: TGTGCCAGCAGCTTAGATGGGAGCGAGCAGTACTTC. This gives the protein CASSLDGSEQYF. The variable domain in full, completed from reference TRBV11-3 and TRBJ2-7, reads EAGVVQSPRYKIIEKKQPVAFWCNPISGHNTLYWYLQNLGQGPELLIRYENEEAVDDSQLPKDRFSAERLKGVDSTLKIQPAELGDSAVYLCASSLDGSEQYFGPGTRLTVT.

This clone was found once. In nucleotides, the CDR3 is TGTGCCAGCAGTTCCGCAGGGGACTCACCCCTCCACTTT. Translated: CASSSAGDSPLHF. The chain uses TRBV28 and TRBJ1-6, with D possibly matching TRBD1 (6 bases). CDR3 length: 13 residues. CDR1 is MDHEN, CDR2 SYDVKM, per germline. V lost 4 bases, J lost 10 bases, and 11 bases lay in between.

This clone was detected only a few times. The chain combines TRBV7-2 with TRBJ2-7; 16 nucleotides match TRBD2. The CDR3 runs 18 residues. CDR1 SGHTA and CDR2 FQGNSA come from the germline V gene. V dropped 4 bases and J dropped 2; count of bases not matched to a gene: 8. Written as DNA, the CDR3 is TGTGCCAGCAGCTCGGGACTAGCGGGAGGGAGAACTGCCTACGAGCAGTACTTC. Protein sequence: CASSSGLAGGRTAYEQYF.

The chain links TRBV6-6 to TRBJ2-1, with D unresolved. There are 12 residues in the CDR3. Germline V gives CDR1 MNHNY, CDR2 SVGAGI (reference sequence). Between the trimmed V and J ends, which lost 8 bases and 6 bases, there was a span of 11 bases. DNA of the CDR3: TGTGCCAGCTCCTCACCAGGCAATGAGCAGTTCTTC. Translating gives CASSSPGNEQFF.

V and J are TRBV7-8 and TRBJ1-6; D is undetermined. Trimming left V 6 bases short and J 7 bases short, with 16 bases between. The germline V gene has CDR1 SGHVS and CDR2 FQNEAQ. The CDR3 consists of 15 residues. CDR3 coding DNA: TGTGCCAGCAGTTTACCCCCGACGGGAAATTCACCCCTCCACTTT. Protein product: CASSLPPTGNSPLHF.

This clone showed up just once. The chain carries TRBV10-3 and TRBJ2-1, with 8 bases matching TRBD2. The germline gives CDR1 ENHRY, CDR2 SYGVKD. The CDR3 is made up of 16 amino acids. J was trimmed by 7 bases and V by 7 bases; bases with no gene match: 15. CDR3 sequence (DNA): TGTGCCATCAAGAGCTTAGGCGGGAGGCCGGGGAATGAGCAGTTCTTC. Protein: CAIKSLGGRPGNEQFF.

The chain is built from TRBV11-2 and TRBJ2-1; TRBD2 matches 8 bases. The CDR3 totals 14 residues. Unmatched junction bases numbered 2, after V lost 6 bases and J lost 1 base. Germline V gene data show CDR1 as SGHAT and CDR2 as FQNNGV. Written as DNA, the CDR3 is TGTGCCAGCAGACCTAGCGGGTCCTACAATGAGCAGTTCTTC. Protein: CASRPSGSYNEQFF.

The chain recombines TRBV7-8 with TRBJ2-5; TRBD1 might be the D (6 bases). CDR3 size: 14 residues. Trimming took off 0 bases at V and 5 bases at J, with 10 bases between the two ends. From germline, CDR1 is SGHVS and CDR2 FQNEAQ. The CDR3 sequence is CASSLALGAETQYF. For the CDR3, the DNA is TGTGCCAGCAGCTTAGCGCTGGGGGCGGAGACCCAGTACTTC.